The T cell receptor beta chain under discussion was sequenced for a study of blood T cell repertoires in COVID-19. Study summary: Specimens from acute and convalescent COVID-19 originated in the United States, Italy and Spain.

Between the trimmed V and J ends, which lost 5 bases and 0 bases, there was a span of 8 bases. The CDR3 is 13 amino acids. The germline CDR1 and CDR2 sequences are GTSNPN and SVGIG (reference sequence). Each participant's cohort was designated according to participant-reported clinical history. Two consecutive negative NP/OP PCR tests, clearance, or resolved symptoms defined Cohort 3 recovery. In the original analysis: Counts of nucleated cells, estimated from reference gene primer amplification, were obtained. The protocol was immunoSEQ multiplex PCR, while the TCRdb copy is restricted to in-frame clones and leaves out a portion. Clonal size and the V and J genes are those of that table, whereas D and trimming came from the DNA. The sample has some 390,000 clones, approximately 92% seen once.

Sequences were obtained from PBMCs or T cells enriched from blood (not recorded which). This clonotype was sampled from a man aged 25 to 45 who had recovered from COVID-19. The rearrangement uses TRBV30 and TRBJ2-1; D unresolved. The CDR3 here is CAWDTSSYNEQFF. In DNA, the CDR3 is TGTGCCTGGGATACCAGCTCCTACAATGAGCAGTTCTTC.